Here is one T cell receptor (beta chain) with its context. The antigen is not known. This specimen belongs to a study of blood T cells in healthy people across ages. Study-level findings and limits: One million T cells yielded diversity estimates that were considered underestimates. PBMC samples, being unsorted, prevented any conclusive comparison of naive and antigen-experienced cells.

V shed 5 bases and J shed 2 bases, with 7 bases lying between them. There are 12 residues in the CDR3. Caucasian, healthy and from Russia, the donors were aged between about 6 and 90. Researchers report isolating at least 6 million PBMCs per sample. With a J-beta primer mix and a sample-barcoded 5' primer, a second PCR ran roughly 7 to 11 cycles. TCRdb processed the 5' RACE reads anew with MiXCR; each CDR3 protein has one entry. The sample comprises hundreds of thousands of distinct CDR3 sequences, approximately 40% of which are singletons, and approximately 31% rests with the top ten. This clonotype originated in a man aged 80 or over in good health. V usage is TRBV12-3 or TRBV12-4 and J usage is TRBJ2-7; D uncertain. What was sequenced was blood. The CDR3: CASSRRTYEQYF. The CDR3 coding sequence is TGTGCCAGCAGTCGCCGGACCTACGAGCAGTACTTC.